The sequence of this T cell receptor beta chain was determined in a study of tumor-infiltrating lymphocytes in primary liver carcinoma. For the study at large: The five patients, who were men and women, ranged in age from 30 to 69 years.

Regarding this clonotype: The antigen remains undetermined. This may stem from a read error, because a much larger clone lies one nucleotide away.

The V and J ends lost 6 bases and 5 bases, in that order; junction bases with no gene match: 10. The CDR3 consists of 16 residues. The germline V gene encodes CDR1 MGHRA and CDR2 YSYEKL. Study results and caveats: Pairs comparing tumor with adjacent tissue or blood overlapped less than pairs drawn from tumor regions.

Starting material of roughly 550 ng total RNA yielded TCR beta cDNA via a constant-region primer. Each TCR beta library was derived from three nested multiplex PCR rounds that employed slightly modified ARM-PCR. The first two PCR rounds used TRBV1-TRBV30 forward primers with a C-beta reverse primer, about 10 cycles each. From the multiplex PCR reads, TCRdb called clonotypes with MiXCR, one entry per CDR3 protein. The data hold about 310,000 distinct CDR3 sequences, with 58% observed a single time. Germline DNA was also extracted, and blood RNA derived from unsorted whole blood. At sampling, these chronic HBV carriers had received no treatment.

The V call is TRBV4-1, the J call TRBJ2-1, with TRBD1 identical over 10 bases. This TCR was sampled from a woman in her thirties with primary liver carcinoma and hepatitis B virus infection. Sequencing used peripheral blood. This chain's CDR3 is CASSRLPGQGHNEQFF. As DNA, the CDR3 is TGCGCCAGCAGTCGCCTCCCGGGACAGGGGCACAATGAGCAGTTCTTC.